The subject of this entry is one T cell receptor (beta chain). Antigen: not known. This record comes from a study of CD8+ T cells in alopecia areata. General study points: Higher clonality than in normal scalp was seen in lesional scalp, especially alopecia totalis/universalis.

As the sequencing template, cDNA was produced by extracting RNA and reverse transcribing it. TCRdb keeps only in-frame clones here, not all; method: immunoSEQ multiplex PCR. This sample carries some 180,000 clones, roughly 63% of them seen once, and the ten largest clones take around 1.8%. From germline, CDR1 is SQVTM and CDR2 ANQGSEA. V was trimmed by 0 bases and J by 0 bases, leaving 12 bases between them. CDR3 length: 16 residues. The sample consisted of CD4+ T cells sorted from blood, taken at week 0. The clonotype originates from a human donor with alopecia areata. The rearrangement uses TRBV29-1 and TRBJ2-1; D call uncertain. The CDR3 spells CSVEDQGRSSYNEQFF. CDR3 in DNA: TGCAGCGTTGAAGATCAAGGCAGGAGCTCCTACAATGAGCAGTTCTTC.